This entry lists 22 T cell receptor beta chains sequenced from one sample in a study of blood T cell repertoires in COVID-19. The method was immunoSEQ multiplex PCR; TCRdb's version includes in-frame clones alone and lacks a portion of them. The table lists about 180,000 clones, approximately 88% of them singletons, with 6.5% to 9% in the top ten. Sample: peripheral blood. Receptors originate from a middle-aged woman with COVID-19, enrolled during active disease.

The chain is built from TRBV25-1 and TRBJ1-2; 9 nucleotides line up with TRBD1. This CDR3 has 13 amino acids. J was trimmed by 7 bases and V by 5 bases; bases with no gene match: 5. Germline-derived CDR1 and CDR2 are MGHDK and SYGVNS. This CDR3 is CASSRGQGRGYTF. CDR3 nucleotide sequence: TGTGCCAGCAGTCGGGGACAGGGACGTGGCTACACCTTC.

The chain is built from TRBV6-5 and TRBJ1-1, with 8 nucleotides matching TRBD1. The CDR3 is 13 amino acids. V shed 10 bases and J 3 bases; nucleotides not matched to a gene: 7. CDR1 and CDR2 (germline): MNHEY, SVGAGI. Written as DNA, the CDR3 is TGTGCCATTAAGGGACAGGTATACACTGAAGCTTTCTTT. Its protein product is CAIKGQVYTEAFF.

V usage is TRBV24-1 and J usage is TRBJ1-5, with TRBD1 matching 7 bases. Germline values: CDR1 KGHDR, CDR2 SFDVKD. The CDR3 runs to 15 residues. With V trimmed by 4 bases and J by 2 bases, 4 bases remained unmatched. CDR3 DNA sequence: TGTGCCACCAGTGACCCCACAGGGGGCAATCAGCCCCAGCATTTT. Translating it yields CATSDPTGGNQPQHF.

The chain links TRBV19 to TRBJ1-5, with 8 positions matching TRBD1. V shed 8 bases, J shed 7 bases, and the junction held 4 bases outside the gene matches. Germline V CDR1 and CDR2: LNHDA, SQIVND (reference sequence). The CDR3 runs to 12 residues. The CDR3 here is CASGQGSQPQHF. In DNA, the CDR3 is TGTGCCAGTGGACAGGGAAGCCAGCCCCAGCATTTT.

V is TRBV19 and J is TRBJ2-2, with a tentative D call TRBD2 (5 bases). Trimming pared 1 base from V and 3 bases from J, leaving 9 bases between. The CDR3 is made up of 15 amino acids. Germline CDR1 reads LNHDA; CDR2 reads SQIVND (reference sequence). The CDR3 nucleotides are TGTGCCAGTAGTATAGTAAGAGGGTACACCGGGGAGCTGTTTTTT. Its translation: CASSIVRGYTGELFF.

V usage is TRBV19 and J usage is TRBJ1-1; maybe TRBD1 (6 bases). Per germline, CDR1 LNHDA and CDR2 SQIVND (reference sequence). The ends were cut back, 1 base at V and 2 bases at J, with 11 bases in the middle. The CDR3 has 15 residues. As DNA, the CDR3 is TGTGCCAGTAGTATAGGAGGGGGTGGAAACACTGAAGCTTTCTTT. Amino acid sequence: CASSIGGGGNTEAFF.

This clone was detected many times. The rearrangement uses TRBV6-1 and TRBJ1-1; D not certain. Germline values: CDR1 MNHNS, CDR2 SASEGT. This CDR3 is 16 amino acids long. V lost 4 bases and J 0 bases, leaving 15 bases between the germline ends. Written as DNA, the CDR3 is TGTGCCAGCAGTGGGCTAGAGTTAACCATGAACACTGAAGCTTTCTTT. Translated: CASSGLELTMNTEAFF.

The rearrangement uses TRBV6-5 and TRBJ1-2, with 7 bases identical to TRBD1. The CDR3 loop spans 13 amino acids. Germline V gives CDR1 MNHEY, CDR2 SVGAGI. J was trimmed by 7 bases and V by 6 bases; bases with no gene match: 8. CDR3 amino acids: CASSWGQGGGYTF. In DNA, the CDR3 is TGTGCCAGCAGCTGGGGCCAGGGGGGTGGCTACACCTTC.

CDR3 DNA sequence: TGTGCCAGCAGCGCCCGGTCTGAAGCTTTCTTT. It specifies CASSARSEAFF. The chain links TRBV3-1 (or the pseudogene TRBV3-2) to TRBJ1-1; D is uncertain. Per the germline V gene, CDR1 is LGHDT and CDR2 is YNNKEL (reference sequence). CDR3 length: 11 residues. With 5 bases removed from V and 6 bases from J, the gap between germline ends came to 7 bases.

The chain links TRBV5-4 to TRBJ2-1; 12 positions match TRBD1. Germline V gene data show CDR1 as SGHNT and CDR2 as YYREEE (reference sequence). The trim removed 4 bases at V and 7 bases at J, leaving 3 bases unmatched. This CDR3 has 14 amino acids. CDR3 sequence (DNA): TGTGCCAGCAGCGGGACAGGGGGCGCAAATGAGCAGTTCTTC. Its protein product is CASSGTGGANEQFF.

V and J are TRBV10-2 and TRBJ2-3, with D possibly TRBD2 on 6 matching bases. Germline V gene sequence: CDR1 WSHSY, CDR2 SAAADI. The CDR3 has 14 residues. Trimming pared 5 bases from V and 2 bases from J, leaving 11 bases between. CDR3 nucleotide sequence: TGCGCCAGCAGTTGGGGGGTCTTCACAGATACGCAGTATTTT. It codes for CASSWGVFTDTQYF.

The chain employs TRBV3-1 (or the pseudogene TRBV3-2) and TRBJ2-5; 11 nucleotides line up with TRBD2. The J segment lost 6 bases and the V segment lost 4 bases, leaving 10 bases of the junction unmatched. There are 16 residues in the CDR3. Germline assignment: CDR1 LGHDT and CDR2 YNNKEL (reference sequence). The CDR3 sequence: CASSPPGTSGSQTQYF. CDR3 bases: TGTGCCAGCAGCCCTCCAGGGACTAGCGGCTCGCAGACCCAGTACTTC.

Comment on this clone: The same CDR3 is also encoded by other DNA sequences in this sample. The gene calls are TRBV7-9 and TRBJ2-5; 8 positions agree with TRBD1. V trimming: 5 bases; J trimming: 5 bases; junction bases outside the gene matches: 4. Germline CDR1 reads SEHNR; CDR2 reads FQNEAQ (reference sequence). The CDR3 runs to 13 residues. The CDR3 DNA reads TGTGCCAGCAGCCCCAGGGGGCCGGAGACCCAGTACTTC. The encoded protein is CASSPRGPETQYF.

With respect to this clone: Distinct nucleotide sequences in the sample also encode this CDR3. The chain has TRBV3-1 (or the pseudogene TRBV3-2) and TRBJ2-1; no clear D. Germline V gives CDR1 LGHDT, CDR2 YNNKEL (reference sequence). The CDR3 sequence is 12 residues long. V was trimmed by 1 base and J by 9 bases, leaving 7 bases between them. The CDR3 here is CASSQVEAEQFF. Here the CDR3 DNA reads TGTGCCAGCAGCCAAGTTGAGGCTGAGCAGTTCTTC.

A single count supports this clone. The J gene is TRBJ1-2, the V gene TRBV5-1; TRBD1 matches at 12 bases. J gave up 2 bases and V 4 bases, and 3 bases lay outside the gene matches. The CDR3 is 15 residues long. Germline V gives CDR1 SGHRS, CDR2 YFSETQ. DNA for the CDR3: TGCGCCAGCAGCGGGACAGGGGGCGCGAACTATGGCTACACCTTC. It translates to CASSGTGGANYGYTF.

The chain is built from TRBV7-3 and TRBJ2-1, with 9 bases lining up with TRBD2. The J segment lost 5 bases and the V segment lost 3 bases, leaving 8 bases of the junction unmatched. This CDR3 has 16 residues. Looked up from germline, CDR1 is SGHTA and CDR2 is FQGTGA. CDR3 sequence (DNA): TGTGCCAGCAGCTTCCTGGGTAGCGGGAGAGACAATGAGCAGTTCTTC. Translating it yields CASSFLGSGRDNEQFF.

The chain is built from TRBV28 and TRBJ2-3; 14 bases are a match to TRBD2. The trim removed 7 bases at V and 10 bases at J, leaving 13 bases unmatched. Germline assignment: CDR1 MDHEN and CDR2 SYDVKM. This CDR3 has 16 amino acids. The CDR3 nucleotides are TGTGCCAGCAAGAGTCCGGGACTAGCGGGAGTCAGGGCGCAGTATTTT. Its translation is CASKSPGLAGVRAQYF. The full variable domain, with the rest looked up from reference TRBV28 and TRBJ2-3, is DVKVTQSSRYLVKRTGEKVFLECVQDMDHENMFWYRQDPGLGLRLIYFSYDVKMKEKGDIPEGYSVSREKKERFSLILESASTNQTSMYLCASKSPGLAGVRAQYFGPGTRLTVL.

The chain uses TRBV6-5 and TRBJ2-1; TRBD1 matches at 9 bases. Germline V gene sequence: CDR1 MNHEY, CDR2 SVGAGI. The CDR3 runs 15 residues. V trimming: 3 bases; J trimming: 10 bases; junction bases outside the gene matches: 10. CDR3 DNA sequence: TGTGCCAGCAGTTATCTCCGGGACAGGGTGAACGAGCAGTTCTTC. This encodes CASSYLRDRVNEQFF.

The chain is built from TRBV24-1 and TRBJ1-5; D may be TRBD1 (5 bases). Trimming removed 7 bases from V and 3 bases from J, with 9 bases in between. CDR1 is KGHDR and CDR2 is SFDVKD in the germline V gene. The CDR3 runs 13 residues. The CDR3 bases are TGTGCCACCAGAGGACATCCCAATCAGCCCCAGCATTTT. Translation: CATRGHPNQPQHF.

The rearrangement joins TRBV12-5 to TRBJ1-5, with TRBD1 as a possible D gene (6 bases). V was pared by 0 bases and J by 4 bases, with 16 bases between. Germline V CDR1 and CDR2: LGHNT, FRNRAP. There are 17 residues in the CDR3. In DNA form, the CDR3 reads TGTGCTAGTGGTTTGGTACGGGGGGGCGACGAGAATCAGCCCCAGCATTTT. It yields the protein CASGLVRGGDENQPQHF. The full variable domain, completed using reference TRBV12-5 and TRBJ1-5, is DARVTQTPRHKVTEMGQEVTMRCQPILGHNTVFWYRQTMMQGLELLAYFRNRAPLDDSGMPKDRFSAEMPDATLATLKIQPSEPRDSAVYFCASGLVRGGDENQPQHFGDGTRLSIL.

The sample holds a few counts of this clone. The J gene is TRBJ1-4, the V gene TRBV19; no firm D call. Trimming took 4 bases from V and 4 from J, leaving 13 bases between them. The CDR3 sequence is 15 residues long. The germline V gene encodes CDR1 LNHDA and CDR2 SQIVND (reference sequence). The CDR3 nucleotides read TGTGCCAGTAGTAATAGCGGGCAAGTTAATGAAAAACTGTTTTTT. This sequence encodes CASSNSGQVNEKLFF.

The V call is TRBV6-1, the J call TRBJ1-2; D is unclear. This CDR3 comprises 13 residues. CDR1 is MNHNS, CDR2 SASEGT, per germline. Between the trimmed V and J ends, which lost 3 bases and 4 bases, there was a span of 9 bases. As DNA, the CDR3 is TGTGCCAGCAGTGAGGAGGGTAGCTATGGCTACACCTTC. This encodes CASSEEGSYGYTF.